This entry lists 13 T cell receptor beta chains sequenced from one sample in a study of shared clonotypes between healthy human individuals. Profiled with immunoSEQ multiplex PCR; TCRdb holds only in-frame clones, not every one. The top ten clones hold 0.3% to 0.4% of a sample with a few million clones, about nine tenths of them seen once. The specimen sequenced was naive CD4+ T cells from PBMCs. Subset reported: CD45RA+ positively selected. Receptor source: a man in his late teens or twenties in good health. Some clones in this sample may be carry-over from other donors' samples.

This clone was picked up one time. The chain is built from TRBV6-6 and TRBJ2-5; the D call may be TRBD1 or TRBD2 (5 bases each). With 4 bases removed from V and 7 bases from J, the gap between germline ends came to 16 bases. Germline V lookup: CDR1 MNHNY, CDR2 SVGAGI (reference sequence). The CDR3 consists of 14 residues. The CDR3 loop is CASSWDPRGGTQYF. As DNA, the CDR3 is TGTGCCAGCAGTTGGGACCCAAGGGGCGGGACCCAGTACTTC.

This clone has a single count. The rearrangement uses TRBV11-2 and TRBJ1-2, with D hard to call. The CDR3 spans 16 residues. The V end lost 5 bases, the J end lost 1 base, and 17 bases lay between the germline ends. Germline V lookup: CDR1 SGHAT, CDR2 FQNNGV. The CDR3 nucleotides are TGTGCCAGCAGCCCTGGGGTCGGACTACTTAACTATGGCTACACCTTC. Encoded protein: CASSPGVGLLNYGYTF.

The chain has TRBV18 and TRBJ2-1; 12 bases align to TRBD2. V dropped 3 bases and J dropped 6; count of bases not matched to a gene: 12. Germline assignment: CDR1 KGHSH and CDR2 LQKENI. The CDR3 is 18 amino acids. The CDR3 reads CASSPRGLAGARANEQFF. CDR3 nucleotide sequence: TGTGCCAGCTCACCCAGGGGACTAGCGGGCGCCCGGGCCAATGAGCAGTTCTTC.

This CDR3 reads CAISESTSGRSSYNEQFF. As DNA, the CDR3 is TGTGCCATCAGTGAGTCGACTAGCGGGAGGAGCTCCTACAATGAGCAGTTCTTC. V and J are TRBV10-3 and TRBJ2-1; TRBD2 aligns across 13 bases. V trimming: 0 bases; J trimming: 0 bases; junction bases outside the gene matches: 2. The CDR3 loop spans 18 amino acids. The germline V gene encodes CDR1 ENHRY and CDR2 SYGVKD.

CDR3 nucleotides: TGTGCCAGCAGCGTAGACGGGGAAGGGGAGCAGTTCTTC. It encodes CASSVDGEGEQFF. This chain uses TRBV9 with TRBJ2-1; the D gene is possibly TRBD2 (5 bases). V shed 0 bases and J shed 10 bases, with 11 bases lying between them. The germline V gene encodes CDR1 SGDLS and CDR2 YYNGEE. This CDR3 is 13 amino acids long.

The V call is TRBV5-6, the J call TRBJ2-7; 10 bases agree with TRBD1. Germline V CDR1 and CDR2: SGHDT, YYEEEE. With 0 bases clipped from V and 0 bases from J, the junction kept 3 bases outside the gene matches. The CDR3 totals 16 residues. The CDR3 loop reads CASSLVWDRGSYEQYF. The CDR3 coding sequence is TGTGCCAGCAGCTTGGTCTGGGACAGGGGCTCCTACGAGCAGTACTTC. Drawing the rest from reference TRBV5-6 and TRBJ2-7, the complete variable domain is DAGVTQSPTHLIKTRGQQVTLRCSPKSGHDTVSWYQQALGQGPQFIFQYYEEEERQRGNFPDRFSGHQFPNYSSELNVNALLLGDSALYLCASSLVWDRGSYEQYFGPGTRLTVT.

In its sample, this clone was seen once. The CDR3 region has the DNA TGTGCCAGTTCTTACCTAAATCAGCCCCAGCATTTT. Translated, it gives CASSYLNQPQHF. The gene calls are TRBV2 and TRBJ1-5; D gene ambiguous. CDR1 and CDR2 from the germline V gene are SNHLY and FYNNEI. CDR3 length equals 12 residues. Deletions cut 9 bases from V and 4 bases from J, with 10 bases between.

V usage is TRBV4-1 and J usage is TRBJ1-5; D is possibly TRBD1 (6 bases). Germline CDR1 MGHRA, CDR2 YSYEKL. V lost 0 bases, J lost 5 bases, and 17 bases lay in between. The CDR3 contains 17 residues. In DNA form, the CDR3 reads TGCGCCAGCAGCCAAGAGGCGGGGGCGACAGGTTATCAGCCCCAGCATTTT. Translated: CASSQEAGATGYQPQHF.

Worth noting for this clone: Other DNA sequences in the sample encode the same CDR3. The chain employs TRBV28 and TRBJ1-2, with D uncertain. The V gene's germline CDR1 is MDHEN and CDR2 SYDVKM. The CDR3 is made up of 12 amino acids. Trimming removed 3 bases at V and 4 bases at J, with 6 bases between. Written as DNA, the CDR3 is TGTGCCAGCAGTTTCCGGGCCTATGGCTACACCTTC. Translation: CASSFRAYGYTF.

This chain connects TRBV5-1 to TRBJ2-1, with D unresolved. V was shortened by 3 bases and J by 7 bases, with 14 bases between the two germline ends. The CDR3 totals 14 residues. In germline, CDR1 is SGHRS, CDR2 YFSETQ. The CDR3 reads CASSYEPSRNEQFF. In DNA, the CDR3 is TGCGCCAGCAGCTACGAACCCTCAAGGAATGAGCAGTTCTTC.

The V call is TRBV9, the J call TRBJ2-1; D is perhaps TRBD2 (6 bases). Trimming removed 4 bases from V and 0 bases from J, with 14 bases in between. Germline V gives CDR1 SGDLS, CDR2 YYNGEE. CDR3 length equals 16 residues. The CDR3 protein is CASSPLRESSYNEQFF. CDR3 DNA: TGTGCCAGCAGCCCCCTCCGGGAGAGCTCCTACAATGAGCAGTTCTTC.

Details on this clone: The same CDR3 also results from other DNA sequences found in this sample. V gene TRBV27 combines with J gene TRBJ1-2; D might be TRBD1 (5 bases). This CDR3 is built from 14 residues. Germline values: CDR1 MNHEY, CDR2 SMNVEV (reference sequence). Trimming left V 5 bases short and J 4 bases short, with 14 bases between. DNA of the CDR3: TGTGCCAGCAGTCTACTGGGACGGGGCTATGGCTACACCTTC. It codes for CASSLLGRGYGYTF.

This chain joins TRBV19 and TRBJ2-1; 15 positions agree with TRBD2. J lost 2 bases, V lost 11 bases, and 13 bases had no gene match. The CDR3 covers 18 residues. Germline CDR1 reads LNHDA; CDR2 reads SQIVND (reference sequence). The CDR3 spells CAAGPGLAGGLPYNEQFF. CDR3 DNA sequence: TGTGCCGCTGGACCGGGACTAGCGGGAGGTTTACCCTACAATGAGCAGTTCTTC. Based on the CDR3 plus reference TRBV19 and TRBJ2-1, the full variable domain is DGGITQSPKYLFRKEGQNVTLSCEQNLNHDAMYWYRQDPGQGLRLIYYSQIVNDFQKGDIAEGYSVSREKKESFPLTVTSAQKNPTAFYLCAAGPGLAGGLPYNEQFFGPGTRLTVL.